Below, one TCR beta chain is given with its context. Methods used by the authors: Reference gene primer amplification yielded estimated nucleated cell counts. Sequencing used immunoSEQ multiplex PCR; TCRdb keeps in-frame clones, though not all of them. The D gene and trimming were derived from the DNA, and the V and J assignments and clone size from that table. This sample has 250,000 to 300,000 clones, with 86% found just once. This record belongs to a study of blood T cell repertoires in COVID-19. About the study: Acute and convalescent COVID-19 specimens originated in the United States, Italy and Spain. PBMCs, B-cell-depleted T cells, or T cells were the source of the cDNA or gDNA that made up the material.

The V gene end was trimmed by 5 bases and the J gene end by 2 bases; junction bases not matched to a gene: 4. This CDR3 contains 13 residues. CDR1 and CDR2 (germline): SQVTM, ANQGSEA. This receptor was identified in a man between 18 and 29 years old with active or convalescent COVID-19. The V gene is TRBV29-1, the J gene TRBJ1-1, with 8 bases fitting TRBD1. The sample was peripheral blood. The CDR3 loop is CSVSGQGNTEAFF. The CDR3 DNA reads TGCAGCGTTTCAGGACAGGGTAACACTGAAGCTTTCTTT.